The 9 T cell receptor beta chains given below trace back to one sample, sequenced in a study of CD8+CD57+ T cells in acquired aplastic anemia. CDR3 and TCR beta VDJ profiling relied on a genomic DNA template. Each CDR3 protein gets one entry after TCRdb re-called the reads with MiXCR. In the table there are about 58,000 distinct CDR3 sequences, around 57% of which are singletons. Sequencing involved patients with CD8+CD57+ cell expansion previously shown by flow cytometry. Input material: sorted CD4+, CD8+, or CD8+CD57+ T cells (not recorded which) from PBMCs. Every receptor here comes from a human donor with aplastic anemia.

In this sample, this clonotype is medium-sized. V is TRBV2 and J is TRBJ2-7; 8 positions match TRBD1. The CDR3 contains 15 residues. CDR1 and CDR2 from the germline V gene are SNHLY and FYNNEI. Trimming cost V 1 base and J 2 bases; bases outside gene matches: 4. The CDR3 region is CASSEGTGNPYEQYF. Here the CDR3 DNA reads TGTGCCAGCAGTGAAGGGACAGGGAATCCCTACGAGCAGTACTTC. Drawing the rest from reference TRBV2 and TRBJ2-7, the complete variable domain is EPEVTQTPSHQVTQMGQEVILRCVPISNHLYFYWYRQILGQKVEFLVSFYNNEISEKSEIFDDQFSVERPDGSNFTLKIRSTKLEDSAMYFCASSEGTGNPYEQYFGPGTRLTVT.

The rearrangement links TRBV20-1 to TRBJ1-3; maybe TRBD1 (5 bases). Germline CDR1 DFQATT, CDR2 SNEGSKA (reference sequence). V gave up 6 bases and J gave up 4 bases, with 19 bases separating them. CDR3 length: 15 residues. CDR3 coding DNA: TGCAGTGCCCGAAGACCTCCGGGGGACGGAAACACCATATATTTT. Translation gives CSARRPPGDGNTIYF.

The chain carries TRBV19 and TRBJ1-5; D remains unclear. V lost 8 bases and J 0 bases, leaving 11 bases between the germline ends. Per the germline V gene, CDR1 is LNHDA and CDR2 is SQIVND (reference sequence). The CDR3 consists of 14 residues. In DNA form, the CDR3 reads TGTGCCAGTCAGGAAGGTTATAGCAATCAGCCCCAGCATTTT. The encoded protein is CASQEGYSNQPQHF.

The DNA for the CDR3 is TGTGCCATCAGTTCGGACGGAAACACCATATATTTT. Translated, it gives CAISSDGNTIYF. The chain is built from TRBV10-3 and TRBJ1-3; D gene uncertain. The CDR3 loop spans 12 amino acids. CDR1 ENHRY and CDR2 SYGVKD come from the germline V gene. V shed 5 bases and J shed 4 bases, with 6 bases lying between them.

This clonotype was picked up many times. The chain links TRBV15 to TRBJ1-5, with 7 bases that match TRBD1. Germline-derived CDR1 and CDR2 are LNHNV and YYDKDF (reference sequence). The junction had 4 bases not matched to a gene; V was cut back by 1 base and J by 4 bases. CDR3 size: 15 residues. The CDR3 here is CATSRGQGRNQPQHF. CDR3 sequence (DNA): TGTGCCACCAGCAGAGGACAGGGCCGGAATCAGCCCCAGCATTTT.

V usage is TRBV13 and J usage is TRBJ2-1, with 11 bases lining up with TRBD2. Trimming removed 0 bases from V and 12 bases from J; junction bases left unmatched: 7. The CDR3 spans 15 residues. Germline V gene data show CDR1 as PRHDT and CDR2 as FYEKMQ (reference sequence). DNA for the CDR3: TGTGCCAGCAGCTTAGGGACTAGCGGGGCGGGTGTGCAGTTCTTC. Translating it yields CASSLGTSGAGVQFF.

V gene TRBV10-2 combines with J gene TRBJ1-3; a possible D gene is TRBD1 (5 bases). V lost 4 bases, J lost 0 bases, and 13 bases lay in between. Germline loops: CDR1 WSHSY, CDR2 SAAADI. There are 16 residues in the CDR3. The CDR3 loop reads CASSAVTELSGNTIYF. In nucleotides, the CDR3 is TGCGCCAGCAGTGCTGTGACAGAACTCTCTGGAAACACCATATATTTT.

This clonotype was observed a single time. The genes are TRBV7-2 and TRBJ1-1; 7 bases map to TRBD1. The CDR3 contains 13 residues. The V and J ends lost 5 bases and 4 bases, in that order; junction bases with no gene match: 4. Germline V lookup: CDR1 SGHTA, CDR2 FQGNSA. The CDR3 nucleotides are TGTGCCAGCAGCGTGACAGGGATCACTGAAGCTTTCTTT. Amino acid sequence: CASSVTGITEAFF.

This clonotype was observed once. J is TRBJ1-5 and V is TRBV19; D unclear. CDR1 is LNHDA and CDR2 is SQIVND in the germline V gene (reference sequence). CDR3 size: 13 residues. The germline V and J ends were trimmed by 5 bases and 2 bases, with 7 bases remaining between them. The CDR3 region is CASSVSGNQPQHF. The CDR3 bases are TGTGCCAGTAGTGTTTCGGGCAATCAGCCCCAGCATTTT.